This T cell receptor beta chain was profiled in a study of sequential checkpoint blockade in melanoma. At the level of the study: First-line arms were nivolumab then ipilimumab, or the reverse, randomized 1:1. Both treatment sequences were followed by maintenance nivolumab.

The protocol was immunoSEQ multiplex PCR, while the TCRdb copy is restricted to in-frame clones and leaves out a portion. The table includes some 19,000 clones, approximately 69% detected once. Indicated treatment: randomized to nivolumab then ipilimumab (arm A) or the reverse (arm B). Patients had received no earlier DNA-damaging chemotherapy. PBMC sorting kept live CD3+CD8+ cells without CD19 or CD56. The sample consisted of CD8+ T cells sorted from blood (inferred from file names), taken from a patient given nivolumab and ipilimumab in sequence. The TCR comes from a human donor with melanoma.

CDR3 sequence (DNA): TGTGCCAGCAGTTCTAGGGCGGGTTCCTACGAGCAGTACTTC. Amino acids: CASSSRAGSYEQYF. The chain couples TRBV27 to TRBJ2-7, with D possibly matching TRBD2 (5 bases). The germline CDR1 and CDR2 sequences are MNHEY and SMNVEV (reference sequence). Trimming took off 4 bases at V and 1 base at J, with 11 bases between the two ends. This CDR3 comprises 14 residues.